This T cell receptor (beta chain) emerged from a study of cytomegalovirus exposure and HLA in healthy donors. The study ran its PCR with 60 Vbeta and 13 Jbeta primers. Sequencing was performed with immunoSEQ multiplex PCR; in TCRdb, only in-frame clones are kept and a portion is missing. The repertoire has about 65,000 clones, around four fifths of them found once; the top ten carry 3%. The germline gives CDR1 GTSNPN, CDR2 SVGIG (reference sequence). This CDR3 is 15 amino acids long. Trimming shortened V by 4 bases and J by 3 bases, and 17 bases separated the two germline ends. The TCR comes from a girl aged 5-17 years in good health and CMV-seropositive. The V call is TRBV30, the J call TRBJ2-3; tentatively, D is TRBD2 (6 bases). Sequenced: PBMCs. The CDR3 sequence is CAWTPGTPGTDTQYF. The CDR3 DNA reads TGTGCCTGGACACCCGGGACTCCCGGAACAGATACGCAGTATTTT. Complete variable domain (other parts from reference TRBV30 and TRBJ2-3): SQTIHQWPATLVQPVGSPLSLECTVEGTSNPNLYWYRQAAGRGLQLLFYSVGIGQISSEVPQNLSASRPQDRQFILSSKKLLLSDSGFYLCAWTPGTPGTDTQYFGPGTRLTVL.